A selection of T cell receptor beta chains follows, all from one sample in a study of radiation and T cells in renal cell carcinoma. Data came from immunoSEQ multiplex PCR; TCRdb stores just in-frame clones and leaves some out. The repertoire holds 100,000 to 150,000 clones, with around 81% as singletons. The starting material was blood, obtained from a patient whose treatment included radiotherapy and nephrectomy. The receptors come from a man aged 50 to 59 with renal cell carcinoma. Each CDR3 is given with its conserved first and last residue. The D gene is left open where the match is weak. The size of a clone is reported for some rows only, either as once, few or many, or as a class for expanded clones.

NA | TRBJ2-5 | NA | 13 | TRBV7-8 | CASSVAGQETQYF | TGTGCCAGCAGCGTGGCAGGGCAAGAGACCCAGTACTTC
TRBD1 | TRBJ1-1 | NA | 19 | TRBV10-3 | CAISDNYGTGFLKNTEAFF | TGTGCCATCAGTGATAATTACGGGACAGGGTTTCTAAAGAACACTGAAGCTTTCTTT
TRBD2 | TRBJ2-7 | NA | 15 | TRBV9 | CASSPTSGGTYEQYF | TGTGCCAGCAGCCCGACTAGCGGGGGAACCTACGAGCAGTACTTC
NA | TRBJ1-4 | NA | 13 | TRBV11-2 | CASSFGTGEKLFF | TGTGCCAGCAGCTTCGGGACCGGTGAAAAACTGTTTTTT
NA | TRBJ1-1 | few | 15 | TRBV30 | CAWSVTIPREVGAFF | TGTGCCTGGAGTGTGACAATCCCCAGGGAGGTGGGAGCTTTCTTT
NA | TRBJ1-1 | NA | 13 | TRBV9 | CASSVVEATEAFF | TGTGCCAGCAGCGTAGTAGAGGCCACTGAAGCTTTCTTT
NA | TRBJ2-3 | NA | 15 | TRBV10-1 | CASSDRRPSTDTQYF | TGCGCCAGCAGTGACCGGAGGCCTAGCACAGATACGCAGTATTTT
NA | TRBJ1-2 | NA | 15 | TRBV11-1 | CASSLDRSTNYGYTF | TGTGCCAGCAGCCTCGACAGGAGTACTAACTATGGCTACACCTTC
TRBD1 | TRBJ2-2 | NA | 14 | TRBV30 | CAWVRDRGLGELFF | TGTGCCTGGGTACGGGACAGGGGGCTCGGGGAGCTGTTTTTT
TRBD1 | TRBJ2-7 | NA | 14 | TRBV27 | CASARQGRTYEQYF | TGTGCCAGCGCTCGACAGGGGAGGACCTACGAGCAGTACTTC
TRBD2 | TRBJ2-1 | NA | 16 | TRBV30 | CAWGVGTSGIFGEQFF | TGTGCCTGGGGGGTGGGGACTAGCGGGATATTCGGTGAGCAGTTCTTC
NA | TRBJ1-2 | NA | 15 | TRBV6-1 | CASSEGVLTRGGYTF | TGTGCCAGCAGTGAGGGGGTCCTGACAAGAGGAGGCTACACCTTC
NA | TRBJ1-6 | few | 14 | TRBV19 | CASPGAADNSPLHF | TGTGCCAGCCCGGGGGCAGCTGATAATTCACCCCTCCACTTT
NA | TRBJ2-1 | NA | 13 | TRBV13 | CASSLGRFNEQFF | TGTGCCAGCAGCTTAGGAAGGTTTAATGAGCAGTTCTTC
TRBD1 | TRBJ2-6 | NA | 18 | TRBV6-4 | CASSDSSGTGTGANVLTF | TGTGCCAGCAGTGACTCTTCCGGGACAGGGACTGGGGCCAACGTCCTGACTTTC
NA | TRBJ2-7 | once | 12 | TRBV9 | CASSSGVHEQYF | TGTGCCAGCAGCTCAGGGGTCCACGAGCAGTACTTC
NA | TRBJ1-4 | NA | 12 | TRBV5-1 | CASRIAGEKLFF | TGCGCCAGCCGCATCGCGGGTGAAAAACTGTTTTTT
NA | TRBJ1-6 | NA | 14 | TRBV2 | CASSDKSGDSPLHF | TGTGCCAGCAGTGATAAGTCTGGGGACTCACCCCTCCACTTT
NA | TRBJ2-1 | NA | 18 | TRBV29-1 | CSVESAGSKFRPYNEQFF | TGCAGCGTTGAATCGGCAGGGTCTAAGTTCCGTCCTTACAATGAGCAGTTCTTC
NA | TRBJ1-5 | medium-sized | 16 | TRBV7-2 | CASSPGGLRSNQPQHF | TGTGCCAGCAGCCCAGGCGGGCTAAGGAGCAATCAGCCCCAGCATTTT
NA | TRBJ2-7 | NA | 16 | TRBV19 | CASSFPHRWQTNEQYF | TGTGCCAGTAGTTTTCCCCACCGGTGGCAGACAAACGAGCAGTACTTC
NA | TRBJ1-5 | few | 12 | TRBV19 | CASRGSNQPQHF | TGTGCCAGTAGGGGTAGCAATCAGCCCCAGCATTTT
NA | TRBJ1-1 | NA | 15 | TRBV6-1 | CASSPEAWRVTEAFF | TGTGCCAGCAGTCCCGAGGCCTGGAGAGTAACTGAAGCTTTCTTT
TRBD1 | TRBJ1-2 | NA | 15 | TRBV6-5 | CASSYTPGTDYGYTF | TGTGCCAGCAGTTACACCCCCGGGACAGACTATGGCTACACCTTC
NA | TRBJ1-5 | many | 16 | TRBV5-5 | CASSLARGSSNQPQHF | TGTGCCAGCAGCTTGGCTCGGGGTTCCAGCAATCAGCCCCAGCATTTT
NA | TRBJ2-4 | few | 15 | TRBV2 | CASSARGVAKNIQYF | TGTGCCAGCAGTGCCCGAGGGGTAGCCAAAAACATTCAGTACTTC
NA | TRBJ1-2 | few | 13 | TRBV2 | CASSFLGFHGYTF | TGTGCCAGCAGCTTTCTGGGCTTCCATGGCTACACCTTC
TRBD2 | TRBJ2-3 | few | 17 | TRBV13 | CASSSPPGLAVSDTQYF | TGTGCCAGCAGCTCCCCCCCGGGACTAGCGGTCTCAGATACGCAGTATTTT
NA | TRBJ2-2 | once | 14 | TRBV7-9 | CASSLFGGPGELFF | TGTGCCAGCAGCTTATTTGGGGGTCCCGGGGAGCTGTTTTTT
NA | TRBJ2-2 | NA | 15 | TRBV5-1 | CASSFVQGTPGELFF | TGCGCCAGCAGCTTTGTTCAGGGAACACCCGGGGAGCTGTTTTTT
TRBD2 | TRBJ2-3 | NA | 15 | TRBV15 | CATSLRSGSTDTQYF | TGTGCCACCAGCCTCCGTAGCGGGAGTACAGATACGCAGTATTTT